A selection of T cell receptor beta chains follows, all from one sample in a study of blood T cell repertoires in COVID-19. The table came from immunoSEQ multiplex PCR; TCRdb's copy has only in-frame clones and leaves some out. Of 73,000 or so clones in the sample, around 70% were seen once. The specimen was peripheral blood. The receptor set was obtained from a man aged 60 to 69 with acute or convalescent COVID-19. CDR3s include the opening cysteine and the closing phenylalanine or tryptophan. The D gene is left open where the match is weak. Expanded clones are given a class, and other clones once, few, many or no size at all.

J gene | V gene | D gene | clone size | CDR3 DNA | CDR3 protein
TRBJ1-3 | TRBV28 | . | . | TGTGCCAGCAGTCCCGGGGGGGGAGCTGGAAACACCATATATTTT | CASSPGGGAGNTIYF
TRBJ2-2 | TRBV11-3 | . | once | TGTGCCAGCAGCTCGCAGGCCACCGGGGAGCTGTTTTTT | CASSSQATGELFF
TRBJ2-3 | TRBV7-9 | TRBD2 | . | TGTGCCAGCAGCTTAGCCCTAGCGGGGGGCCCAGATACGCAGTATTTT | CASSLALAGGPDTQYF
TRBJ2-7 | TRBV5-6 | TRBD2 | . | TGTGCCAGCAGCTTGTTAGCGGGATCCTACGAGCAGTACTTC | CASSLLAGSYEQYF
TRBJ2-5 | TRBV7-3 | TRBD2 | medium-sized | TGTGCCAGCAGTTCCCTAGCGGGGGTGGAGACCCAGTACTTC | CASSSLAGVETQYF
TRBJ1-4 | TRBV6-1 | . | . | TGTGCCAGCAGTGAAGCCCCAGGGTTACCTGAAAAACTGTTTTTT | CASSEAPGLPEKLFF
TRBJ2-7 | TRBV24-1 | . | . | TGTGCCACCAGTGAGGGAGCTCCCTACGAGCAGTACTTC | CATSEGAPYEQYF
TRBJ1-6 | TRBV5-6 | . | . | TGTGCCAGCAGCAGGCCCGGGAGGTCACCCCTCCACTTT | CASSRPGRSPLHF
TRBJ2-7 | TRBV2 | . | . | TGTGCCAGCAGGGATGACAGCTACGAGCAGTACTTC | CASRDDSYEQYF
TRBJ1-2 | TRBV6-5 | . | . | TGTGCCAGCAGTTACTCAGCGGGGGGCGGCTACACCTTC | CASSYSAGGGYTF
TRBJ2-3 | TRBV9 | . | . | TGTGCCAGCAGCCCGCGGGGTTCCCGCACAGATACGCAGTATTTT | CASSPRGSRTDTQYF
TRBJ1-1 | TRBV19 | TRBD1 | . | TGTGCCAGTAGTATAGAAGACAGGGTGAGGGGCTACACTGAAGCTTTCTTT | CASSIEDRVRGYTEAFF
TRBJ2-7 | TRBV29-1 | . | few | TGCAGCGCAGGGGGGGGCACTAACACCTACGAGCAGTACTTC | CSAGGGTNTYEQYF
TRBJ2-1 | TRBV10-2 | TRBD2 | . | TGCGCCAGCAGTGTCCCAGCGGGGAGTATTTATGAGCAGTTCTTC | CASSVPAGSIYEQFF
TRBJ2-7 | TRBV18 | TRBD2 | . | TGTGCCAGCTCGCCACGTTCCGGACTAGCGGAAAGCTCCTACGAGCAGTACTTC | CASSPRSGLAESSYEQYF
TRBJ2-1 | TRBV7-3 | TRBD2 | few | TGTGCCAGCAGCTCCCCCGGACTAGCGGGGGGGAATGAGCAGTTCTTC | CASSSPGLAGGNEQFF
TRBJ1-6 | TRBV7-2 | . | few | TGTGCCAGCAGCCAAAATTCACCCCTCCACTTT | CASSQNSPLHF
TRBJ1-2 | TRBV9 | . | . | TGTGCCAGCAGCGGCAGTCTGCAGGGATCAGTAGGCTACACCTTC | CASSGSLQGSVGYTF
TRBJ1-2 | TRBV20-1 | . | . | TGCAGTGCTAGTGAGGGGCTGGGCGGCTACACCTTC | CSASEGLGGYTF
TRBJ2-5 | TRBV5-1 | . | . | TGCGCCAGCAGCTTGCAGGAAGAGACCCAGTACTTC | CASSLQEETQYF
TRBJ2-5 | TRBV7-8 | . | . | TGTGCCAGCAGCTTATTTCTCGGGAGACAAGAGACCCAGTACTTC | CASSLFLGRQETQYF
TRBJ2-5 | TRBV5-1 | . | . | TGCGCCAGCAGCTTGGTTGGAGGACAAGAGACCCAGTACTTC | CASSLVGGQETQYF
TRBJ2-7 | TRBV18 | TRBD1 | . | TGTGCCAGCTCACCAGAGGGACAGGGTTCCTCCGAGCAGTACTTC | CASSPEGQGSSEQYF
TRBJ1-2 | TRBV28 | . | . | TGTGCCAGCAGTTTTGGGAGGGAATACTATGGCTACACCTTC | CASSFGREYYGYTF
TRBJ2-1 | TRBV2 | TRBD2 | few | TGTGCCAGCAGTAGACTAGCGGGGGGGTACAATGAGCAGTTCTTC | CASSRLAGGYNEQFF
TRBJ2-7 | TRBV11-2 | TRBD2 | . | TGTGCCAGCAGCTTAGAATGGACTAGCGGGAGCAGGGAGCAGTACTTC | CASSLEWTSGSREQYF
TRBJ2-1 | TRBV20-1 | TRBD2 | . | TGCAGTGCTAGTTTGCGGGAGGGCTACAATGAGCAGTTCTTC | CSASLREGYNEQFF
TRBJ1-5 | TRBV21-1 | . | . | TGTGCCAGTCCTAGCCGGAGAAGGGACAGTTATAGCAATCAGCCCCAGCATTTT | CASPSRRRDSYSNQPQHF
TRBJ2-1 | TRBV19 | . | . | TGTGCCAGTAGTAGCAACTTAGCGGACGAATACAATGAGCAGTTCTTC | CASSSNLADEYNEQFF
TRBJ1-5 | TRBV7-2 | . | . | TGTGCCAGCAGCTTGGCAGGGAGGGATCAGCCCCAGCATTTT | CASSLAGRDQPQHF
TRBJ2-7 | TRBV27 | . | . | TGTGCCAGCAGTTTAGGGCAGGAAACCTACGAGCAGTACTTC | CASSLGQETYEQYF
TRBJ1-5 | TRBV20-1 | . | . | TGCAGTGCTGGCCAGGGGAAGCCCCAGCATTTT | CSAGQGKPQHF
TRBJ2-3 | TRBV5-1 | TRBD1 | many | TGCGCCAGCAGCTTGGTGGGACAGGCCTACCTGTCAGATACGCAGTATTTT | CASSLVGQAYLSDTQYF
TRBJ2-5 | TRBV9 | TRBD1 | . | TGTGCCAGCAGCAAAGACAGGGACGGCAAGACCCAGTACTTC | CASSKDRDGKTQYF
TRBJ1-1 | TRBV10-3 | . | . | TGTGCCATCAGAGAGACTAGTGAAGCTTTCTTT | CAIRETSEAFF
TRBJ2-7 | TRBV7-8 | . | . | TGTGCCAGCAGCCCGGGTCGTCTAATCTACGAGCAGTACTTC | CASSPGRLIYEQYF
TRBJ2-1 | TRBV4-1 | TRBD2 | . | TGCGCCAGCAGCCAAGTTGGGAGCGGGAATGCTTTCACTACCTCCTACAATGAGCAGTTCTTC | CASSQVGSGNAFTTSYNEQFF
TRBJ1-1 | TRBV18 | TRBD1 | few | TGTGCCAGCTCACGACAGGGAGGTGAAGCTTTCTTT | CASSRQGGEAFF
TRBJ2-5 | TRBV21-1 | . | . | TGTGCCAGCATCCCGGCCGGGACAGGGACAAAAGAGACCCAGTACTTC | CASIPAGTGTKETQYF
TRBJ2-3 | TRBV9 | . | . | TGTGCCAGCAGCGTAGGATTAGGGGCCACAGATACGCAGTATTTT | CASSVGLGATDTQYF
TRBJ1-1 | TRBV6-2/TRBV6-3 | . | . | TGTGCCAGCAGTTATTTCGGTAAAGCTTTCTTT | CASSYFGKAFF
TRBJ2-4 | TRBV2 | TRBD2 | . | TGTGCCAGCGGGGCTGGTGGGACTAGTAACATTCAGTACTTC | CASGAGGTSNIQYF
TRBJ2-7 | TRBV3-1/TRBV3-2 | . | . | TGTGCCAGCAGTTACTCCTACGAGCAGTACTTC | CASSYSYEQYF
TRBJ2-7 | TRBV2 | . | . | TGTGCCAGCAGGCCGGGTCGTTCCTCCGAGCAGTACTTC | CASRPGRSSEQYF
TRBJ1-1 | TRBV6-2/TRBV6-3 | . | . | TGTGCCAGCAGTTACAGTCCTACCCCCGACACTGAAGCTTTCTTT | CASSYSPTPDTEAFF
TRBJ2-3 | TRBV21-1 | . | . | TGTGCCAGCAGCAAACCAAACTTACCCGGGACTACAAACACAGATACGCAGTATTTT | CASSKPNLPGTTNTDTQYF
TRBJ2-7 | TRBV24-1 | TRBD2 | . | TGTGCCACCAGTGAGTCACTAGCGCCGTACGAGCAGTACTTC | CATSESLAPYEQYF
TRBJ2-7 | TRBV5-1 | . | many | TGCGCCAGCAGCTCATCGACAGCGACCTACGAGCAGTACTTC | CASSSSTATYEQYF
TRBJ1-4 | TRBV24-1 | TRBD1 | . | TGTGCCACCAGGCGGGACAGGGCCTCAGAAAAACTGTTTTTT | CATRRDRASEKLFF
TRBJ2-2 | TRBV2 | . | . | TGTGCCAGCAGCCTCCAGGGTTCTTGGACCGGGGAGCTGTTTTTT | CASSLQGSWTGELFF
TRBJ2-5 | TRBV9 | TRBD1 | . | TGTGCCAGCAGCGAACAGGGGGCCGTGTTGGAGACCCAGTACTTC | CASSEQGAVLETQYF